These 22 T cell receptor beta chains originate from one sample sequenced in a study of blood T cell repertoires in COVID-19. Assay used: immunoSEQ multiplex PCR; TCRdb lists only in-frame clones, some missing. The sample consists of roughly 250,000 clones, roughly four fifths of them appearing once. The material sequenced was peripheral blood. These receptors all come from a woman between 70 and 85 years old with acute or convalescent COVID-19.

CDR3 sequence reads: CAWSTGQFYEQYF. In nucleotides, the CDR3 is TGTGCCTGGAGTACCGGACAGTTCTACGAGCAGTACTTC. The chain joins TRBV30 to TRBJ2-7; a weak D match, TRBD1 (6 bases). Trimming removed 2 bases at V and 3 bases at J, with 11 bases between. Per germline, CDR1 GTSNPN and CDR2 SVGIG (reference sequence). CDR3 length: 13 residues.

This chain connects TRBV5-1 to TRBJ1-6, with 9 bases that match TRBD1. CDR3 length equals 14 residues. The germline CDR1 and CDR2 sequences are SGHRS and YFSETQ. The junction had 12 bases not matched to a gene; V was cut back by 10 bases and J by 10 bases. Here the CDR3 reads CAQNRDREISPLHF. As DNA, the CDR3 is TGCGCCCAAAATCGGGACAGGGAGATATCACCCCTCCACTTT. Drawing the rest from reference TRBV5-1 and TRBJ1-6, the complete variable domain is KAGVTQTPRYLIKTRGQQVTLSCSPISGHRSVSWYQQTPGQGLQFLFEYFSETQRNKGNFPGRFSGRQFSNSRSEMNVSTLELGDSALYLCAQNRDREISPLHFGNGTRLTVT.

A remark on this clone: A much larger clonotype is one base distant, so this may be a read error. The chain couples TRBV5-1 to TRBJ1-6; 8 bases fit TRBD1. This CDR3 comprises 14 residues. Germline values: CDR1 SGHRS, CDR2 YFSETQ. The junction had 0 bases not matched to a gene; V was cut back by 0 bases and J by 7 bases. CDR3 amino acids: CASSLGTGNSPLHF. CDR3 nucleotides: TGCGCCAGCAGCTTGGGGACAGGGAATTCACCCCTCCACTTT.

This clone came up a few times. The chain links TRBV4-1 to TRBJ2-7; TRBD2 matches 7 bases. In germline, CDR1 is MGHRA, CDR2 YSYEKL. The CDR3 totals 14 residues. With V trimmed by 4 bases and J by 3 bases, 6 bases remained unmatched. This CDR3 is CASSPPGGVYEQYF. DNA of the CDR3: TGCGCCAGCAGCCCGCCTGGGGGGGTCTACGAGCAGTACTTC.

The V gene is TRBV2, the J gene TRBJ1-1; 9 positions match TRBD1. Trimming took 10 bases from V and 4 from J; bases not matched to a gene: 7. The CDR3 is made up of 13 amino acids. Germline V CDR1 and CDR2: SNHLY, FYNNEI. CDR3 bases: TGTGCCACTTTCCGGGACAGGGTCACTGAAGCTTTCTTT. This encodes CATFRDRVTEAFF.

This chain joins TRBV7-9 and TRBJ2-5; 8 nucleotides align to TRBD1. The CDR3 spans 14 residues. The germline V gene encodes CDR1 SEHNR and CDR2 FQNEAQ (reference sequence). J gave up 5 bases and V 2 bases, and 4 bases lay outside the gene matches. In nucleotides, the CDR3 is TGTGCCAGCAGCTTATTAACAGGGGGGGAGACCCAGTACTTC. Translation gives CASSLLTGGETQYF.

The CDR3 is CASSQGRANTEAFF. The CDR3 nucleotides read TGCGCCAGCAGCCAAGGCAGGGCGAACACTGAAGCTTTCTTT. The rearrangement joins TRBV4-3 to TRBJ1-1; D possibly corresponds to TRBD1 (5 bases). This CDR3 is built from 14 residues. The germline V gene has CDR1 LGHNA and CDR2 YSLEER. V lost 1 base to trimming and J lost 1 base, with 7 bases between them.

V is TRBV27 and J is TRBJ2-2, with unresolved D. The germline CDR1 and CDR2 sequences are MNHEY and SMNVEV (reference sequence). This CDR3 is 14 amino acids long. V shed 3 bases and J shed 2 bases, with 7 bases lying between them. CDR3 amino acids: CASSFEVNTGELFF. In nucleotides, the CDR3 is TGTGCCAGCAGTTTTGAGGTCAACACCGGGGAGCTGTTTTTT.

The J gene is TRBJ1-2, the V gene TRBV3-1 (or the pseudogene TRBV3-2), with 8 bases lining up with TRBD1. Germline lookup yields CDR1 LGHDT and CDR2 YNNKEL (reference sequence). The V gene end was trimmed by 4 bases and the J gene end by 4 bases; junction bases not matched to a gene: 2. The CDR3 runs to 13 residues. The CDR3 loop is CASSPTGAYGYTF. For the CDR3, the DNA is TGTGCCAGCAGCCCGACAGGGGCCTATGGCTACACCTTC.

The chain carries TRBV15 and TRBJ1-5; 9 nucleotides agree with TRBD1. Trimming at V came to 0 bases and at J to 6 bases, leaving 6 bases not matched to a gene. This CDR3 spans 16 amino acids. Germline lookup yields CDR1 LNHNV and CDR2 YYDKDF (reference sequence). CDR3 nucleotides: TGTGCCACCAGCAGAGACCCGGGACAGGGCGCTCAGCCCCAGCATTTT. This sequence encodes CATSRDPGQGAQPQHF.

This clone was observed a handful of times. V and J are TRBV6-5 and TRBJ1-3; D remains unclear. Between the trimmed V and J ends, which lost 6 bases and 0 bases, there was a span of 9 bases. CDR3 length: 14 residues. Per the germline V gene, CDR1 is MNHEY and CDR2 is SVGAGI. The CDR3 DNA reads as TGTGCCAGCAGCGAGAACAGCTCTGGAAACACCATATATTTT. This translates into CASSENSSGNTIYF.

V and J are TRBV11-3 and TRBJ2-2; the match to TRBD1 covers 7 bases. The V gene end was trimmed by 5 bases and the J gene end by 4 bases; junction bases not matched to a gene: 10. The CDR3 has 16 residues. Per the germline V gene, CDR1 is SGHNT and CDR2 is YENEEA. The CDR3 DNA reads as TGTGCCAGCAGCCCGGGACAGTTCGTTGGCACCGGGGAGCTGTTTTTT. Translation: CASSPGQFVGTGELFF.

The chain carries TRBV7-8 and TRBJ2-5, with D tentatively TRBD1 (6 bases). V lost 2 bases to trimming and J lost 1 base, with 8 bases between them. There are 14 residues in the CDR3. CDR1 is SGHVS, CDR2 FQNEAQ, per germline. The CDR3 coding sequence is TGTGCCAGCAGCTTACAGGGGACCCAAGAGACCCAGTACTTC. Translation: CASSLQGTQETQYF.

This sequence joins TRBV6-2 or TRBV6-3 and TRBJ1-5; no clear D gene. This CDR3 has 14 amino acids. The V gene's germline CDR1 is MNHEY and CDR2 SVGEGT. V was shortened by 5 bases and J by 3 bases, with 11 bases between the two germline ends. CDR3 residues: CASSDIGINQPQHF. CDR3 in DNA: TGTGCCAGCAGTGACATCGGAATCAATCAGCCCCAGCATTTT.

The chain employs TRBV12-5 and TRBJ2-1; 8 bases map to TRBD1. The germline gives CDR1 LGHNT, CDR2 FRNRAP. The V segment lost 6 bases and the J segment 7 bases; nucleotides outside the gene matches: 14. This CDR3 contains 16 residues. The CDR3 nucleotides are TGTGCTAGTGGCAACCAGCAGGGGGCGAAGGCGAATGAGCAGTTCTTC. It is translated as CASGNQQGAKANEQFF.

V usage is TRBV5-1 and J usage is TRBJ2-1; TRBD2 might be the D (6 bases). Trimming shortened V by 4 bases and J by 0 bases, and 11 bases separated the two germline ends. CDR1 and CDR2 (germline): SGHRS, YFSETQ. This CDR3 spans 15 amino acids. CDR3 nucleotide sequence: TGCGCCAGCAGCCGGGACTGGAGCTCCTACAATGAGCAGTTCTTC. Its protein is CASSRDWSSYNEQFF.

This rearrangement joins TRBV27 to TRBJ2-7, with 9 bases fitting TRBD1. The CDR3 spans 15 residues. Germline lookup yields CDR1 MNHEY and CDR2 SMNVEV (reference sequence). The trim removed 6 bases at V and 2 bases at J, leaving 8 bases unmatched. CDR3 amino acids: CASSRTTGGTYEQYF. CDR3 DNA: TGTGCCAGCAGCCGTACGACAGGGGGGACCTACGAGCAGTACTTC.

The V and J genes are TRBV29-1 and TRBJ1-1; D is undetermined. The V gene lost 4 bases and the J gene lost 5 bases, with 11 bases spanning the gap. Per the germline V gene, CDR1 is SQVTM and CDR2 is ANQGSEA. The CDR3 has 12 residues. DNA for the CDR3: TGCAGCGTTGTTAGGAGGGTTACTGAAGCTTTCTTT. As protein: CSVVRRVTEAFF. Variable domain in full (rest from reference TRBV29-1 and TRBJ1-1): SAVISQKPSRDICQRGTSLTIQCQVDSQVTMMFWYRQQPGQSLTLIATANQGSEATYESGFVIDKFPISRPNLTFSTLTVSNMSPEDSSIYLCSVVRRVTEAFFGQGTRLTVV.

The V gene is TRBV7-9, the J gene TRBJ2-3, with D possibly being TRBD2 (8 bases). The V gene lost 3 bases and the J gene lost 4 bases, with 23 bases spanning the gap. This CDR3 spans 18 amino acids. Germline V gives CDR1 SEHNR, CDR2 FQNEAQ (reference sequence). In DNA form, the CDR3 reads TGTGCCAGCAGCTTTGCGGGGGGCTTTCTAAGGGGGCCAGATACGCAGTATTTT. Translated, it gives CASSFAGGFLRGPDTQYF.

The gene calls are TRBV7-9 and TRBJ1-4, with 9 bases that match TRBD1. Losses at the gene ends were 8 bases for V and 10 bases for J; bases not matched to a gene: 11. The CDR3 contains 14 residues. Germline V gives CDR1 SEHNR, CDR2 FQNEAQ (reference sequence). The CDR3, as DNA: TGTGCCAGCGAGCCGGGACAGGGACGCGGAAAACTGTTTTTT. Amino acids: CASEPGQGRGKLFF.

V is TRBV3-1 (or the pseudogene TRBV3-2) and J is TRBJ1-5; 7 bases are shared with TRBD1. CDR3 length: 15 amino acids. CDR1 is LGHDT, CDR2 YNNKEL, per germline (reference sequence). V lost 8 bases, J lost 1 base, and 8 bases stayed unmatched. CDR3 sequence reads: CASHPGTESNQPQHF. The CDR3 nucleotides read TGTGCCAGCCACCCCGGGACAGAGAGCAATCAGCCCCAGCATTTT.

This clone was found once. The V call is TRBV19, the J call TRBJ1-4; no definite D call. There are 13 residues in the CDR3. Between the trimmed V and J ends, which lost 2 bases and 11 bases, there was a span of 12 bases. The germline gives CDR1 LNHDA, CDR2 SQIVND (reference sequence). The DNA of the CDR3 is TGTGCCAGTAGTATATCGACGGAGGAGAAACTGTTTTTT. Translated: CASSISTEEKLFF.